These 25 T cell receptor beta chains were sequenced from one sample in a study of CD8+ T cells in alopecia areata. Investigators isolated RNA and reverse transcribed it into cDNA to act as the sequencing template. The table came from immunoSEQ multiplex PCR; TCRdb's copy has only in-frame clones and leaves some out. Of 150,000 to 200,000 clones listed, around 50% are singletons. The sequencing here drew on CD4+ T cells sorted from blood, taken at week 0. The source of these receptors is a human donor with alopecia areata.

The chain links TRBV4-1 to TRBJ2-1, with 12 bases aligning to TRBD2. Germline V gene lookup returns CDR1 MGHRA and CDR2 YSYEKL. The CDR3 spans 15 residues. The trim removed 0 bases at V and 8 bases at J, leaving 2 bases unmatched. CDR3: CASSQDSSGGDEQFF. CDR3 in DNA: TGCGCCAGCAGCCAAGATTCTAGCGGGGGGGATGAGCAGTTCTTC.

This clone was observed a handful of times. The J gene is TRBJ1-1, the V gene TRBV19; 8 bases fit TRBD1. Trimming removed 6 bases from V and 5 bases from J; junction bases left unmatched: 14. CDR1 and CDR2 (germline): LNHDA, SQIVND (reference sequence). The CDR3 has 16 residues. This CDR3 reads CASRGVFGTGGTEAFF. The CDR3 DNA is TGTGCCAGTAGAGGTGTCTTTGGGACAGGAGGGACTGAAGCTTTCTTT.

The chain joins TRBV28 to TRBJ1-1; D not resolved. CDR3 length: 13 residues. Trimming removed 6 bases from V and 0 bases from J, with 8 bases in between. The germline gives CDR1 MDHEN, CDR2 SYDVKM. CDR3 nucleotides: TGTGCCAGCAGCAACACTCTGAACACTGAAGCTTTCTTT. Its translation is CASSNTLNTEAFF. The full variable domain, rest sourced from reference TRBV28 and TRBJ1-1, is DVKVTQSSRYLVKRTGEKVFLECVQDMDHENMFWYRQDPGLGLRLIYFSYDVKMKEKGDIPEGYSVSREKKERFSLILESASTNQTSMYLCASSNTLNTEAFFGQGTRLTVV.

This chain joins TRBV9 and TRBJ2-7; TRBD1 aligns across 8 bases. The V and J ends lost 0 bases and 3 bases, in that order; junction bases with no gene match: 2. The CDR3 is 14 amino acids. The V gene's germline CDR1 is SGDLS and CDR2 YYNGEE. This chain's CDR3 is CASSVGTGHYEQYF. The CDR3 nucleotides are TGTGCCAGCAGCGTAGGGACAGGGCACTACGAGCAGTACTTC. The variable domain in full, with the rest retrieved from reference TRBV9 and TRBJ2-7, is DSGVTQTPKHLITATGQRVTLRCSPRSGDLSVYWYQQSLDQGLQFLIQYYNGEERAKGNILERFSAQQFPDLHSELNLSSLELGDSALYFCASSVGTGHYEQYFGPGTRLTVT.

This clone has just a few counts. The chain couples TRBV4-1 to TRBJ2-6; TRBD1 is a possible D gene (5 bases). CDR3 size: 16 residues. V was trimmed by 0 bases and J by 2 bases, leaving 8 bases between them. CDR1 is MGHRA and CDR2 is YSYEKL in the germline V gene. CDR3 coding DNA: TGCGCCAGCAGCCAAGATCTGGGGCCTGGGGCCAACGTCCTGACTTTC. Translation: CASSQDLGPGANVLTF.

This chain joins TRBV4-2 and TRBJ1-5; a weak D match, TRBD1 (6 bases). Between the trimmed V and J ends, which lost 6 bases and 0 bases, there was a span of 15 bases. Germline values: CDR1 LGHNA, CDR2 YNFKEQ. The CDR3 totals 16 residues. The CDR3 coding sequence is TGTGCCAGCAGTCCAGACAGGACGTATAGCAATCAGCCCCAGCATTTT. Its protein is CASSPDRTYSNQPQHF.

V gene TRBV9 combines with J gene TRBJ2-5; the D gene is possibly TRBD1 (7 bases). V was clipped by 0 bases and J by 4 bases, with 16 bases between them. The CDR3 is 16 amino acids. Germline CDR1 and CDR2: SGDLS and YYNGEE. CDR3 residues: CASSVGGGGVIETQYF. The CDR3 coding sequence is TGTGCCAGCAGCGTAGGCGGAGGGGGCGTAATAGAGACCCAGTACTTC.

The chain employs TRBV15 and TRBJ1-4; tentative D call: TRBD1 (5 bases). CDR1 and CDR2 (germline): LNHNV, YYDKDF (reference sequence). The CDR3 spans 15 residues. V was cut by 1 base and J by 5 bases, with 11 bases left in between. The CDR3 loop reads CATSRGTGLNEKLFF. Here the CDR3 DNA reads TGTGCCACCAGCAGAGGGACGGGGCTGAATGAAAAACTGTTTTTT.

This sequence joins TRBV2 and TRBJ2-5, with D perhaps assigned TRBD1 or TRBD2 (5 bases each). Between the trimmed V and J ends, which lost 7 bases and 4 bases, there was a span of 10 bases. Germline lookup yields CDR1 SNHLY and CDR2 FYNNEI. The CDR3 covers 12 residues. CDR3 protein: CASNGGAETQYF. For the CDR3, the DNA is TGTGCCAGCAATGGGGGTGCAGAGACCCAGTACTTC.

The V call is TRBV7-7, the J call TRBJ2-3, with D perhaps given as TRBD1 or TRBD2 (5 bases each). Trimming stripped 5 bases from V and 2 bases from J, with 14 bases between. The CDR3 extends over 15 amino acids. In germline, CDR1 is SSHAT, CDR2 FNYEAQ (reference sequence). DNA for the CDR3: TGTGCCAGCAGCCATGGGGGACGGATCACAGATACGCAGTATTTT. Translation gives CASSHGGRITDTQYF.

The chain has TRBV9 and TRBJ1-2; possible D gene TRBD1, 5 bases. Between the trimmed V and J ends, which lost 3 bases and 4 bases, there was a span of 13 bases. The CDR3 covers 14 residues. CDR1 and CDR2 (germline): SGDLS, YYNGEE. As DNA, the CDR3 is TGTGCCAGCAGCGGGGGACCGTCGGTCTATGGCTACACCTTC. Amino acid sequence: CASSGGPSVYGYTF.

The rearrangement joins TRBV18 to TRBJ2-5; 8 positions match TRBD1. The CDR3 is 13 residues long. Germline V gene sequence: CDR1 KGHSH, CDR2 LQKENI. J was trimmed by 7 bases and V by 8 bases; bases with no gene match: 9. The CDR3 reads CASTDRGLATQYF. The CDR3 DNA is TGTGCCAGCACCGACAGGGGACTGGCGACCCAGTACTTC.

The chain recombines TRBV6-1 with TRBJ1-1, with unresolved D. The ends were cut back, 2 bases at V and 5 bases at J, with 9 bases in the middle. This CDR3 region has 13 residues. Germline V lookup: CDR1 MNHNS, CDR2 SASEGT. CDR3 amino acids: CASSELQKTEAFF. The CDR3 coding sequence is TGTGCCAGCAGTGAACTACAGAAGACTGAAGCTTTCTTT.

This sequence joins TRBV20-1 and TRBJ2-1; D not certain. Germline-derived CDR1 and CDR2 are DFQATT and SNEGSKA (reference sequence). The V gene lost 1 base and the J gene lost 2 bases, with 0 bases spanning the gap. CDR3 size: 11 residues. In nucleotides, the CDR3 is TGCAGTGCTAGAGCCTACAATGAGCAGTTCTTC. Residues: CSARAYNEQFF.

This rearrangement joins TRBV25-1 to TRBJ1-6; perhaps TRBD1 as D (6 bases). The CDR3 loop spans 15 amino acids. In germline, CDR1 is MGHDK, CDR2 SYGVNS. Trimming took 4 bases from V and 5 from J, leaving 12 bases between them. The CDR3 loop reads CASSASQGNNSPLHF. DNA for the CDR3: TGTGCCAGCAGTGCGAGTCAGGGGAATAATTCACCCCTCCACTTT. The full variable domain, rest sourced from reference TRBV25-1 and TRBJ1-6, is EADIYQTPRYLVIGTGKKITLECSQTMGHDKMYWYQQDPGMELHLIHYSYGVNSTEKGDLSSESTVSRIRTEHFPLTLESARPSHTSQYLCASSASQGNNSPLHFGNGTRLTVT.

This rearrangement joins TRBV7-9 to TRBJ2-3, with a possible D match to TRBD1 (5 bases). The CDR3 is 13 amino acids. Looked up from germline, CDR1 is SEHNR and CDR2 is FQNEAQ (reference sequence). V was trimmed by 4 bases and J by 5 bases, leaving 10 bases between them. Here the CDR3 DNA reads TGTGCCAGCAGCTCCCGACAGCGAGATACGCAGTATTTT. It yields the protein CASSSRQRDTQYF. Looking up the rest from reference TRBV7-9 and TRBJ2-3 gives the full variable domain: DTGVSQNPRHKITKRGQNVTFRCDPISEHNRLYWYRQTLGQGPEFLTYFQNEAQLEKSRLLSDRFSAERPKGSFSTLEIQRTEQGDSAMYLCASSSRQRDTQYFGPGTRLTVL.

This chain connects TRBV9 to TRBJ1-2; 7 nucleotides match TRBD1. The CDR3 has 14 residues. From germline, CDR1 is SGDLS and CDR2 YYNGEE. Trimming cost V 4 bases and J 4 bases; bases outside gene matches: 7. The CDR3 DNA is TGTGCCAGCAGCCTAATGACAGGGCCCTATGGCTACACCTTC. Translation gives CASSLMTGPYGYTF.

The chain has TRBV29-1 and TRBJ2-2, with 9 bases matching TRBD2. The CDR3 length is 14 residues. J was trimmed by 5 bases and V by 4 bases; bases with no gene match: 5. Germline V lookup: CDR1 SQVTM, CDR2 ANQGSEA. The CDR3 coding sequence is TGCAGCGTTGTACGCGGGGGGGCAACCGGGGAGCTGTTTTTT. This gives the protein CSVVRGGATGELFF.

The chain joins TRBV14 to TRBJ1-2, with a weak D call TRBD1 (6 bases). V dropped 1 base and J dropped 8 bases, with 17 bases sitting between them. This CDR3 has 15 amino acids. The V gene's germline CDR1 is SGHDN and CDR2 FVKESK. CDR3 amino acids: CASSQVFQGMAGYTF. CDR3 DNA: TGTGCCAGCAGCCAAGTTTTTCAGGGGATGGCCGGCTACACCTTC. The full variable domain, rest sourced from reference TRBV14 and TRBJ1-2, is EAGVTQFPSHSVIEKGQTVTLRCDPISGHDNLYWYRRVMGKEIKFLLHFVKESKQDESGMPNNRFLAERTGGTYSTLKVQPAELEDSGVYFCASSQVFQGMAGYTFGSGTRLTVV.

This clone was counted a few times. The chain employs TRBV30 and TRBJ2-1; 8 bases match TRBD2. The CDR3 covers 14 residues. The V segment lost 8 bases and the J segment 7 bases; nucleotides outside the gene matches: 13. Per the germline V gene, CDR1 is GTSNPN and CDR2 is SVGIG (reference sequence). CDR3 residues: CAEDSGVPGNEQFF. DNA for the CDR3: TGTGCCGAAGATAGCGGGGTCCCGGGAAATGAGCAGTTCTTC.

The chain recombines TRBV30 with TRBJ1-5; D is unclear. Trimming removed 1 base from V and 0 bases from J, with 7 bases in between. Looked up from germline, CDR1 is GTSNPN and CDR2 is SVGIG (reference sequence). CDR3 length: 14 amino acids. The CDR3, as DNA: TGTGCCTGGAGTGATGTCTTTAGCAATCAGCCCCAGCATTTT. Its translation is CAWSDVFSNQPQHF.

The chain links TRBV5-6 to TRBJ1-6, with D hard to call. Per germline, CDR1 SGHDT and CDR2 YYEEEE. This CDR3 comprises 13 residues. The ends were cut back, 5 bases at V and 8 bases at J, with 11 bases in the middle. The CDR3 DNA is TGTGCCAGCAGTCACCAAGGAGATTCACCCCTCCACTTT. It yields the protein CASSHQGDSPLHF.

This sequence joins TRBV14 and TRBJ2-7; D gene ambiguous. V was clipped by 4 bases and J by 2 bases, with 3 bases between them. Germline V gives CDR1 SGHDN, CDR2 FVKESK. This CDR3 spans 11 amino acids. This CDR3 is CASSRAYEQYF. The CDR3 DNA follows: TGTGCCAGCAGCCGTGCCTACGAGCAGTACTTC.

The chain recombines TRBV6-5 with TRBJ1-1, with 10 bases aligning to TRBD1. V shed 6 bases and J 5 bases; nucleotides not matched to a gene: 6. This CDR3 has 14 amino acids. Germline V gives CDR1 MNHEY, CDR2 SVGAGI. Written as DNA, the CDR3 is TGTGCCAGCAGCCAGGACAGGGGGTTGACTGAAGCTTTCTTT. Translated: CASSQDRGLTEAFF.

V usage is TRBV18 and J usage is TRBJ1-1; TRBD1 matches 9 bases. V was clipped by 8 bases and J by 3 bases; unmatched bases: 4. The CDR3 extends over 13 amino acids. Looked up from germline, CDR1 is KGHSH and CDR2 is LQKENI. Written as DNA, the CDR3 is TGTGCCAGCACTTGGGACAGGGACACTGAAGCTTTCTTT. Its protein is CASTWDRDTEAFF.